Detailed here is one TCR beta chain. Its target is not known. This CDR3 comprises 14 residues. V gave up 4 bases and J gave up 11 bases, with 18 bases separating them. Germline V gives CDR1 MDHEN, CDR2 SYDVKM. 60 Vbeta and 13 Jbeta primers were used in PCR. Method: immunoSEQ multiplex PCR; TCRdb's copy keeps in-frame clones and lacks some. The sample data list 100,000 to 150,000 clones. The data were taken from a study of cytomegalovirus exposure and HLA in healthy donors. Study context: As an earlier analysis found, around 200 million T cells yielded 100 million to 130 million unique TCR beta sequences.

Study conclusions and caveats: A few chains tied to CMV proved CMV antigen-specific in vitro.

J is TRBJ1-5 and V is TRBV28; tentative D call: TRBD1 (6 bases). Material: PBMCs. The TCR sequence derives from a man aged 18 to 35 in good health and CMV-seronegative. The CDR3 loop is CASSSTGPGPSQHF. CDR3 nucleotides: TGTGCCAGCAGTTCAACAGGGCCTGGCCCTTCCCAGCATTTT.